What follows are 27 T cell receptor beta chains derived from one specimen sequenced in a study of Ad26.COV2.S vaccination and SARS-CoV-2 variants. This sample's treatment: about 20 received Ad26.COV2.S at low or high dose, single or two shots; roughly five received placebo; per-sample allocation not given. Samples were taken on day 63 after the first vaccine or placebo injection. The protocol was immunoSEQ multiplex PCR, while the TCRdb copy is restricted to in-frame clones and leaves out a portion. This sample has 500,000 or so clones, with 80% to 90% found just once. The sample was peripheral blood, taken in a trial of Ad26.COV2.S vaccine versus placebo. These receptors came from a person aged 18-60 years who received the Ad26.COV2.S COVID-19 vaccine or a placebo.

The chain has TRBV6-2 or TRBV6-3 and TRBJ1-4; D gene unclear. The CDR3 is 13 amino acids. Per germline, CDR1 MNHEY and CDR2 SVGEGT. V lost 3 bases, J lost 12 bases, and 14 bases lay in between. CDR3 loop: CASSYHTPGELFF. The CDR3 nucleotides are TGTGCCAGCAGTTATCACACACCGGGAGAACTGTTTTTT.

The chain recombines TRBV12-5 with TRBJ2-1; 10 bases are shared with TRBD2. CDR1 LGHNT and CDR2 FRNRAP come from the germline V gene. The CDR3 covers 15 residues. J lost 6 bases, V lost 4 bases, and 6 bases had no gene match. CDR3 DNA: TGTGCTAGTGGTTACCTAGCGGGAGTCCCCAATGAGCAGTTCTTC. Its protein is CASGYLAGVPNEQFF.

This clone was observed once. The J gene is TRBJ2-3, the V gene TRBV29-1; possible D gene TRBD1, 5 bases. The V gene lost 3 bases and the J gene lost 0 bases, with 13 bases spanning the gap. The CDR3 totals 15 residues. Germline lookup yields CDR1 SQVTM and CDR2 ANQGSEA. CDR3 in amino acids: CSVDPRTSSTDTQYF. CDR3 coding DNA: TGCAGCGTTGATCCAAGGACAAGTAGCACAGATACGCAGTATTTT.

The J gene is TRBJ1-1, the V gene TRBV28; no reliable D call. V lost 2 bases to trimming and J lost 1 base, with 11 bases between them. CDR3 length: 15 amino acids. CDR1 is MDHEN and CDR2 is SYDVKM in the germline V gene. The CDR3 DNA sequence: TGTGCCAGCAGTTTAATAACGGCGGGGAACACTGAAGCTTTCTTT. Its protein is CASSLITAGNTEAFF. The variable domain in full, with the rest retrieved from reference TRBV28 and TRBJ1-1, is DVKVTQSSRYLVKRTGEKVFLECVQDMDHENMFWYRQDPGLGLRLIYFSYDVKMKEKGDIPEGYSVSREKKERFSLILESASTNQTSMYLCASSLITAGNTEAFFGQGTRLTVV.

This clone has only one observation. The chain combines TRBV6-5 with TRBJ1-5, with D hard to call. The CDR3 extends over 14 amino acids. Per germline, CDR1 MNHEY and CDR2 SVGAGI. V dropped 8 bases and J dropped 7 bases, with 18 bases sitting between them. CDR3 nucleotide sequence: TGTGCCAGCTCCCCCCGCCGGAGGGAACAGCCCCAGCATTTT. Its translation is CASSPRRREQPQHF.

This clone appeared a single time. The chain recombines TRBV7-3 with TRBJ2-5; TRBD2 might be the D (5 bases). In germline, CDR1 is SGHTA, CDR2 FQGTGA. The CDR3 is 13 residues long. V was pared by 5 bases and J by 2 bases, with 9 bases between. As DNA, the CDR3 is TGTGCCAGCAGCAGCGGACGGCAAGAGACCCAGTACTTC. Protein sequence: CASSSGRQETQYF.

This chain uses TRBV6-5 with TRBJ1-2, with unresolved D. Germline V CDR1 and CDR2: MNHEY, SVGAGI. The V end was cut by 0 bases, the J end by 6 bases, with 17 bases between. This CDR3 region has 16 residues. CDR3 sequence: CASSYSWAGQADGYTF. The DNA of the CDR3 is TGTGCCAGCAGTTACTCCTGGGCAGGCCAAGCGGATGGCTACACCTTC.

This chain joins TRBV27 and TRBJ2-5, with TRBD1 identical over 9 bases. CDR1 is MNHEY and CDR2 is SMNVEV in the germline V gene (reference sequence). V lost 2 bases and J lost 0; bases outside the gene matches: 1. This CDR3 contains 15 residues. CDR3 sequence reads: CASSLGTGYQETQYF. In nucleotides, the CDR3 is TGTGCCAGCAGTTTAGGGACAGGGTACCAAGAGACCCAGTACTTC.

The chain combines TRBV7-2 with TRBJ1-6; D is possibly TRBD1 (6 bases). V lost 5 bases, J lost 12 bases, and 20 bases lay in between. This CDR3 is 15 amino acids long. Looked up from germline, CDR1 is SGHTA and CDR2 is FQGNSA. CDR3 bases: TGTGCCAGCAGCATAACCGGGACCCCAGGGGAACCCCTCCACTTT. This gives the protein CASSITGTPGEPLHF.

The chain combines TRBV28 with TRBJ1-2; D not resolved. This CDR3 comprises 13 residues. V lost 6 bases to trimming and J lost 4 bases, with 12 bases between them. Germline V CDR1 and CDR2: MDHEN, SYDVKM. CDR3 sequence (DNA): TGTGCCAGCAGCCCAACAGTTCGCTATGGCTACACCTTC. It yields the protein CASSPTVRYGYTF.

The genes are TRBV29-1 and TRBJ1-4, with a tentative D call TRBD1 (6 bases). Germline V gene lookup returns CDR1 SQVTM and CDR2 ANQGSEA. CDR3 length: 15 amino acids. The V and J ends lost 4 bases and 0 bases respectively, with 12 bases between them. CDR3 bases: TGCAGCGTTGCCCCTGACAGGACAACTAATGAAAAACTGTTTTTT. Protein sequence: CSVAPDRTTNEKLFF. The complete variable domain, with remaining parts taken from reference TRBV29-1 and TRBJ1-4, reads SAVISQKPSRDICQRGTSLTIQCQVDSQVTMMFWYRQQPGQSLTLIATANQGSEATYESGFVIDKFPISRPNLTFSTLTVSNMSPEDSSIYLCSVAPDRTTNEKLFFGSGTQLSVL.

The chain couples TRBV18 to TRBJ1-5; D not certain. Germline V CDR1 and CDR2: KGHSH, LQKENI. This CDR3 has 13 amino acids. Trimming removed 0 bases from V and 6 bases from J, with 6 bases in between. The CDR3 sequence: CASSPPSGQPQHF. Written as DNA, the CDR3 is TGTGCCAGCTCACCACCGTCGGGTCAGCCCCAGCATTTT.

The gene calls are TRBV4-2 and TRBJ2-1, with 10 bases matching TRBD2. The CDR3 runs 16 residues. V lost 1 base and J lost 5; bases outside the gene matches: 5. Looked up from germline, CDR1 is LGHNA and CDR2 is YNFKEQ. The CDR3 sequence is CASSQVGLAGDNEQFF. In nucleotides, the CDR3 is TGTGCCAGCAGCCAAGTTGGCCTAGCGGGAGACAATGAGCAGTTCTTC.

Only one count was recorded for this clone. The V and J genes are TRBV18 and TRBJ2-5; 8 bases are shared with TRBD1. Germline values: CDR1 KGHSH, CDR2 LQKENI. V was clipped by 3 bases and J by 5 bases; unmatched bases: 11. CDR3 size: 16 residues. CDR3 loop: CASSPPGQGLGETQYF. The CDR3 DNA follows: TGTGCCAGCTCACCCCCAGGACAGGGATTAGGGGAGACCCAGTACTTC.

The chain couples TRBV5-1 to TRBJ2-7; 9 bases align to TRBD2. The CDR3 is 16 residues long. Germline V CDR1 and CDR2: SGHRS, YFSETQ. The ends lost 0 bases at V and 12 bases at J; junction bases unmatched: 16. The CDR3 spells CASSLVARELAGALYV. The CDR3 DNA reads TGCGCCAGCAGCTTGGTCGCGAGGGAGTTAGCGGGAGCCCTGTACGTC.

The chain has TRBV19 and TRBJ1-2; 7 bases align to TRBD1. Germline V gene lookup returns CDR1 LNHDA and CDR2 SQIVND (reference sequence). With 10 bases clipped from V and 3 bases from J, the junction kept 8 bases outside the gene matches. This CDR3 region has 13 residues. CDR3 sequence (DNA): TGTGCCACCCGGGGACAGCTTGACTATGGCTACACCTTC. Residues: CATRGQLDYGYTF. Complete variable domain (other parts from reference TRBV19 and TRBJ1-2): DGGITQSPKYLFRKEGQNVTLSCEQNLNHDAMYWYRQDPGQGLRLIYYSQIVNDFQKGDIAEGYSVSREKKESFPLTVTSAQKNPTAFYLCATRGQLDYGYTFGSGTRLTVV.

This clone appeared a few times. The genes are TRBV19 and TRBJ1-2, with TRBD1 identical over 9 bases. CDR1 and CDR2 from the germline V gene are LNHDA and SQIVND (reference sequence). Losses at the gene ends were 5 bases for V and 5 bases for J; bases not matched to a gene: 12. The CDR3 length is 16 residues. CDR3 region: CASSPWTGDSIYGYTF. In DNA form, the CDR3 reads TGTGCCAGTAGTCCCTGGACAGGGGACTCCATTTATGGCTACACCTTC.

Only one count was recorded for this clone. V is TRBV6-6 and J is TRBJ1-5, with D unresolved. V dropped 0 bases and J dropped 0 bases, with 6 bases sitting between them. This CDR3 is 15 amino acids long. CDR1 MNHNY and CDR2 SVGAGI come from the germline V gene (reference sequence). This CDR3 is CASSYSFYSNQPQHF. Written as DNA, the CDR3 is TGTGCCAGCAGTTACTCATTCTATAGCAATCAGCCCCAGCATTTT.

The sample holds one count of this clone. The V call is TRBV9, the J call TRBJ1-3, with a tentative D call TRBD1 (5 bases). Deletions cut 0 bases from V and 0 bases from J, with 16 bases between. CDR1 is SGDLS and CDR2 is YYNGEE in the germline V gene. The CDR3 is 18 amino acids. As DNA, the CDR3 is TGTGCCAGCAGCGTAGGGTCAGGGCATGGGACCTCTGGAAACACCATATATTTT. This translates into CASSVGSGHGTSGNTIYF.

V is TRBV5-1 and J is TRBJ1-1; tentatively, D is TRBD1 (5 bases). V was clipped by 3 bases and J by 3 bases, with 18 bases between them. Germline assignment: CDR1 SGHRS and CDR2 YFSETQ. The CDR3 spans 16 residues. CDR3 protein: CASSSLTGPADTEAFF. In DNA form, the CDR3 reads TGCGCCAGCAGCTCCCTAACAGGCCCGGCGGACACTGAAGCTTTCTTT. Full variable domain (rest looked up from reference TRBV5-1 and TRBJ1-1): KAGVTQTPRYLIKTRGQQVTLSCSPISGHRSVSWYQQTPGQGLQFLFEYFSETQRNKGNFPGRFSGRQFSNSRSEMNVSTLELGDSALYLCASSSLTGPADTEAFFGQGTRLTVV.

This clone was observed once. The rearrangement uses TRBV6-5 and TRBJ2-1, with D perhaps TRBD1 (5 bases). CDR1 and CDR2 from the germline V gene are MNHEY and SVGAGI. The CDR3 is made up of 15 amino acids. V dropped 8 bases and J dropped 4 bases, with 18 bases sitting between them. The CDR3, as DNA: TGTGCCAGCGCCCTGACGACAGAATATTACAATGAGCAGTTCTTC. Translated, it gives CASALTTEYYNEQFF.

The chain joins TRBV7-9 to TRBJ1-4, with D tentatively TRBD1 (5 bases). Looked up from germline, CDR1 is SEHNR and CDR2 is FQNEAQ (reference sequence). Trimming pared 5 bases from V and 3 bases from J, leaving 10 bases between. The CDR3 has 14 residues. The CDR3 sequence: CASSPRGSNEKLFF. The CDR3 nucleotides are TGTGCCAGCAGCCCGCGGGGGTCTAATGAAAAACTGTTTTTT.

The V gene is TRBV4-3, the J gene TRBJ2-1; 12 bases align to TRBD1. CDR1 and CDR2 (germline): LGHNA, YSLEER. The CDR3 sequence is 18 residues long. V lost 1 base and J lost 4; bases outside the gene matches: 8. The CDR3 nucleotides are TGCGCCAGCAGCCAAGCTTCCGGGGGACAGGGGGCTTACAATGAGCAGTTCTTC. Translating it yields CASSQASGGQGAYNEQFF.

The CDR3 protein is CASTHSGGGYTF. CDR3 DNA: TGTGCCAGCACGCACTCAGGGGGTGGCTACACCTTC. The chain uses TRBV12-3 or TRBV12-4 and TRBJ1-2; TRBD1 matches 7 bases. This CDR3 is built from 12 residues. V gave up 7 bases and J gave up 7 bases; unmatched junction bases: 6.

The chain couples TRBV4-1 to TRBJ1-1; a weak D match, TRBD1 (6 bases). Germline assignment: CDR1 MGHRA and CDR2 YSYEKL. The V end lost 0 bases, the J end lost 4 bases, and 12 bases lay between the germline ends. This CDR3 comprises 15 residues. The CDR3 loop is CASSQDLSGATEAFF. The CDR3 region has the DNA TGCGCCAGCAGCCAAGATCTTTCAGGGGCCACTGAAGCTTTCTTT.

The chain couples TRBV4-2 to TRBJ2-7; the D is unclear. The V end was cut by 4 bases, the J end by 0 bases, with 4 bases between. CDR1 and CDR2 from the germline V gene are LGHNA and YNFKEQ. This CDR3 has 12 residues. CDR3 in amino acids: CASSRSSYEQYF. Written as DNA, the CDR3 is TGTGCCAGCAGCCGCTCCTCCTACGAGCAGTACTTC.

The rearrangement uses TRBV5-4 and TRBJ2-1; possible D gene TRBD2, 6 bases. V was shortened by 7 bases and J by 0 bases, with 11 bases between the two germline ends. The CDR3 runs to 14 residues. From germline, CDR1 is SGHNT and CDR2 YYREEE (reference sequence). CDR3 residues: CASRETSSYNEQFF. The CDR3 DNA reads TGTGCCAGCCGGGAGACCAGCTCCTACAATGAGCAGTTCTTC.